These 8 T cell receptor beta chains were sequenced from one sample in a study of blood T cell repertoires in COVID-19. TCRdb's copy holds only in-frame clones and misses some; the assay was immunoSEQ multiplex PCR. The data show 130,000 to 150,000 clones, with roughly 76% seen just once and 8% to 9% held by the top ten. Sequences were obtained from peripheral blood. These receptors all come from a human donor with acute or convalescent COVID-19. The donor label of this sample is uncertain.

This clone was seen only a few times. The rearrangement links TRBV6-5 to TRBJ1-2; D possibly corresponds to TRBD1 (6 bases). In germline, CDR1 is MNHEY, CDR2 SVGAGI. CDR3 size: 14 residues. The germline V and J ends were trimmed by 0 bases and 10 bases, with 15 bases remaining between them. CDR3: CASSYSGGRGLYTF. CDR3 nucleotides: TGTGCCAGCAGTTACTCAGGGGGACGAGGGCTCTACACCTTC.

V gene TRBV5-8 combines with J gene TRBJ2-3, with TRBD2 as a possible D gene (7 bases). CDR1 SGHTS and CDR2 YDEGEE come from the germline V gene. This CDR3 region has 15 residues. Trimming cost V 1 base and J 2 bases, with 11 bases left between them. The CDR3 sequence: CASSLMRGLTDTQYF. The CDR3 nucleotides are TGTGCCAGCAGCTTGATGCGGGGGCTCACAGATACGCAGTATTTT.

The V call is TRBV5-1, the J call TRBJ1-2; unclear D gene. The CDR3 contains 9 residues. CDR1 SGHRS and CDR2 YFSETQ come from the germline V gene. V lost 7 bases and J lost 8, with 6 bases in between. CDR3 sequence: CASLEGYTF. DNA of the CDR3: TGCGCCAGCCTGGAGGGCTACACCTTC.

The chain carries TRBV5-4 and TRBJ2-3; 8 bases agree with TRBD2. Per the germline V gene, CDR1 is SGHNT and CDR2 is YYREEE (reference sequence). The ends lost 0 bases at V and 2 bases at J; junction bases unmatched: 14. CDR3 length: 19 amino acids. The CDR3 DNA follows: TGTGCCAGCAGCTTGGCGGCGGGGGGCTCCAGCTCTTACACAGATACGCAGTATTTT. It is translated as CASSLAAGGSSSYTDTQYF.

This clone showed up just a few times. The V gene is TRBV5-1, the J gene TRBJ1-5; tentatively, D is TRBD1 (5 bases). The CDR3 is 14 residues long. Trimming removed 0 bases from V and 7 bases from J, with 11 bases in between. Germline V gene data show CDR1 as SGHRS and CDR2 as YFSETQ. Here the CDR3 DNA reads TGCGCCAGCAGCTTGGCAGGGCAAGGGCAGCCCCAGCATTTT. Its protein is CASSLAGQGQPQHF.

The V gene is TRBV11-1, the J gene TRBJ1-2; D remains ambiguous. Per germline, CDR1 SGHAT and CDR2 FQDESV (reference sequence). Trimming left V 5 bases short and J 7 bases short, with 14 bases between. The CDR3 is made up of 13 amino acids. The CDR3 is CASSPDRTTGYTF. CDR3 bases: TGTGCCAGCAGCCCCGACCGGACTACTGGCTACACCTTC.

The rearrangement links TRBV19 to TRBJ1-3; the match to TRBD1 covers 7 bases. There are 15 residues in the CDR3. Per the germline V gene, CDR1 is LNHDA and CDR2 is SQIVND (reference sequence). The V and J ends lost 3 bases and 3 bases, in that order; junction bases with no gene match: 5. Here the CDR3 reads CASSMLGTVGNTIYF. The CDR3 bases are TGTGCCAGTAGTATGCTTGGGACAGTTGGAAACACCATATATTTT.

The chain has TRBV9 and TRBJ2-1; 11 bases map to TRBD1. CDR1 is SGDLS, CDR2 YYNGEE, per germline. This CDR3 has 18 residues. The V and J ends lost 0 bases and 0 bases, in that order; junction bases with no gene match: 5. CDR3 sequence reads: CASSVGGTGGPSYNEQFF. In nucleotides, the CDR3 is TGTGCCAGCAGCGTAGGCGGGACAGGGGGTCCCTCCTACAATGAGCAGTTCTTC.